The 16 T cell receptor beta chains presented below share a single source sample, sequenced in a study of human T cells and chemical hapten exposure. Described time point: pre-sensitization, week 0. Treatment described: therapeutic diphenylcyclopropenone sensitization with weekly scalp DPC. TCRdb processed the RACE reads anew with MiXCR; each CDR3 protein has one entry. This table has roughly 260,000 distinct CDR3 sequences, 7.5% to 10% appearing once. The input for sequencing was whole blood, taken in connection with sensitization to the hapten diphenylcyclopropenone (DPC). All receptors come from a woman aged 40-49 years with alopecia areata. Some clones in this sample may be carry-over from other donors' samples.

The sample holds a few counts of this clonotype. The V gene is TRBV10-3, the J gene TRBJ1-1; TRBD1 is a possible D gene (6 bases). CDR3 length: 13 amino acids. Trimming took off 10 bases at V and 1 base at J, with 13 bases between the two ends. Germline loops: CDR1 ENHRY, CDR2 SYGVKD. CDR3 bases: TGTGCCACCAAACCGACAGGGAACACTGAAGCTTTCTTT. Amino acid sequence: CATKPTGNTEAFF.

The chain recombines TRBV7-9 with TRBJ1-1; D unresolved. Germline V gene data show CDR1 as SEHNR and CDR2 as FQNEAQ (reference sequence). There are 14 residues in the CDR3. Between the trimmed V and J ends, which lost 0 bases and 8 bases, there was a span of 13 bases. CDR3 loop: CASSLAPLGGEAFF. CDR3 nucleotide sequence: TGTGCCAGCAGCTTAGCGCCCCTAGGCGGCGAAGCTTTCTTT.

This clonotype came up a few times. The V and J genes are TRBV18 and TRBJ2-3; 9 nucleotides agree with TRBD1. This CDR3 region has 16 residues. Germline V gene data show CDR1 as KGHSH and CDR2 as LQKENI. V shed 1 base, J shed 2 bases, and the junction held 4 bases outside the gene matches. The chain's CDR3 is CASSPLGDRVTDTQYF. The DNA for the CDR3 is TGTGCCAGCTCACCACTTGGGGACAGGGTCACAGATACGCAGTATTTT.

The CDR3 protein is CASIRIAGAGELFF. The CDR3 coding sequence is TGTGCCAGCATTCGAATAGCGGGAGCCGGGGAGCTGTTTTTT. The chain joins TRBV7-2 to TRBJ2-2; 9 bases match TRBD2. The junction had 6 bases not matched to a gene; V was cut back by 7 bases and J by 6 bases. This CDR3 is 14 amino acids long. In germline, CDR1 is SGHTA, CDR2 FQGNSA.

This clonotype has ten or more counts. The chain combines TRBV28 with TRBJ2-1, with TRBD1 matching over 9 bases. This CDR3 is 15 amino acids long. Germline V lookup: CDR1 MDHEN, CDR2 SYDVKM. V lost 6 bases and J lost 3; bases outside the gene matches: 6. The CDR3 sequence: CASRAGTGFYNEQFF. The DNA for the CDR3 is TGTGCCAGCAGAGCTGGGACAGGGTTCTACAATGAGCAGTTCTTC. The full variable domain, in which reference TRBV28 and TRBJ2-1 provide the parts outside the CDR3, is DVKVTQSSRYLVKRTGEKVFLECVQDMDHENMFWYRQDPGLGLRLIYFSYDVKMKEKGDIPEGYSVSREKKERFSLILESASTNQTSMYLCASRAGTGFYNEQFFGPGTRLTVL.

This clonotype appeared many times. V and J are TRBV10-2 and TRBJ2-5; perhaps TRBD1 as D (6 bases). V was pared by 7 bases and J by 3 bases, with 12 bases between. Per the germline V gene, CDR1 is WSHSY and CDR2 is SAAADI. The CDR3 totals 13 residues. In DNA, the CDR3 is TGCGCCAGCAAGAGTGGGACAAAAGAGACCCAGTACTTC. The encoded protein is CASKSGTKETQYF.

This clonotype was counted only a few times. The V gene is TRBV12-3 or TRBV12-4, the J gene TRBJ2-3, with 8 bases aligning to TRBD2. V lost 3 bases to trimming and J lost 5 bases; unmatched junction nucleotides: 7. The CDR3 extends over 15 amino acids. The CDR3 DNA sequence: TGTGCCAGCAGTTTTTTTCGGACTAGCCGAGATACGCAGTATTTT. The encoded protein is CASSFFRTSRDTQYF.

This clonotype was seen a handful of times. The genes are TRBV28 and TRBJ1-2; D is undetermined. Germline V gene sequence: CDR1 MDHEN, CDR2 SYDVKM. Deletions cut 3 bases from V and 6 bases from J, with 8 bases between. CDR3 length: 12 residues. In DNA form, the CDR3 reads TGTGCCAGCAGTTTCATCACCGATGGCTACACCTTC. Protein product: CASSFITDGYTF.

The CDR3 DNA follows: TGCAGTGCTTCCCTCCTAGGACTAGCGGGAGGTCGGCCGAAAGAGACCCAGTACTTC. It is translated as CSASLLGLAGGRPKETQYF. The V gene is TRBV20-1, the J gene TRBJ2-5, with 14 positions matching TRBD2. Trimming removed 5 bases from V and 3 bases from J; junction bases left unmatched: 17. The CDR3 loop spans 19 amino acids. Germline V gene lookup returns CDR1 DFQATT and CDR2 SNEGSKA (reference sequence).

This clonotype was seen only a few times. CDR3 DNA: TGTGCCAGCACTTCCATCTATGCGGCCCAGAACACTGAAGCTTTCTTT. Its translation is CASTSIYAAQNTEAFF. The V gene is TRBV6-5, the J gene TRBJ1-1; no reliable D call. Trimming cost V 7 bases and J 1 base, with 19 bases left between them. This CDR3 contains 16 residues. Germline CDR1 MNHEY, CDR2 SVGAGI.

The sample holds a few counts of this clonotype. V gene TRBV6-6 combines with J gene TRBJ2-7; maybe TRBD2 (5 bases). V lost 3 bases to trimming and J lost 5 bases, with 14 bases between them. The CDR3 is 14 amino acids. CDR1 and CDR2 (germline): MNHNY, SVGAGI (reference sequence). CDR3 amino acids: CASSYTGMGHEQYF. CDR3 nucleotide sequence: TGTGCCAGCAGTTATACCGGGATGGGCCACGAGCAGTACTTC.

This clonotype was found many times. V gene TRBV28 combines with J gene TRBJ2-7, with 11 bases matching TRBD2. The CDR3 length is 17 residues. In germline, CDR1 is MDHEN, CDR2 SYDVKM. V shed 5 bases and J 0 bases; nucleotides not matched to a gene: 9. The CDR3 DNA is TGTGCCAGCAGTCTCCTCGGTAGCGGGAGGGCCTCCTACGAGCAGTACTTC. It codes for CASSLLGSGRASYEQYF.

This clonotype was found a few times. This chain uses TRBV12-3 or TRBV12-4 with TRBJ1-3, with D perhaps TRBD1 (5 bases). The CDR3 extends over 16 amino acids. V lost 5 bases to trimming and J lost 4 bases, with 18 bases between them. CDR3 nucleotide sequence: TGTGCCAGCAGTCCCTCGTTTCAGGGAGGAGGAAACACCATATATTTT. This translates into CASSPSFQGGGNTIYF.

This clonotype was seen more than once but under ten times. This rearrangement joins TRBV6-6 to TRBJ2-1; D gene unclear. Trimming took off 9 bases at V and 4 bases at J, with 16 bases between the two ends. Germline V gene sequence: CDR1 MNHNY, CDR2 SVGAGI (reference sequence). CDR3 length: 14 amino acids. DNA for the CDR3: TGTGCCAGTAGCAGCCATCCTAATTACAATGAGCAGTTCTTC. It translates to CASSSHPNYNEQFF.

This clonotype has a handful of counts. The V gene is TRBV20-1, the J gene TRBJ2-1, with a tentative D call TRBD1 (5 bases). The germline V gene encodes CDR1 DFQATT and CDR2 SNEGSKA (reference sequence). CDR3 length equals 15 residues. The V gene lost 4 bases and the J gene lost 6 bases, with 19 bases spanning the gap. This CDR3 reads CSATQPQGIGNEQFF. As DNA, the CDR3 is TGCAGTGCTACGCAACCTCAGGGAATCGGCAATGAGCAGTTCTTC.

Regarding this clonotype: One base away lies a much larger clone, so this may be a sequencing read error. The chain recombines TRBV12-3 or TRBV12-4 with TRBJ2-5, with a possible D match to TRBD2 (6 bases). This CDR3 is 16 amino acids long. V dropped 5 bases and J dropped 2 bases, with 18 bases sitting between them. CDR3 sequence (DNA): TGTGCCAGCAGTCGTAGCACGGCTAGCGCGCAAGAGACCCAGTACTTC. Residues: CASSRSTASAQETQYF.